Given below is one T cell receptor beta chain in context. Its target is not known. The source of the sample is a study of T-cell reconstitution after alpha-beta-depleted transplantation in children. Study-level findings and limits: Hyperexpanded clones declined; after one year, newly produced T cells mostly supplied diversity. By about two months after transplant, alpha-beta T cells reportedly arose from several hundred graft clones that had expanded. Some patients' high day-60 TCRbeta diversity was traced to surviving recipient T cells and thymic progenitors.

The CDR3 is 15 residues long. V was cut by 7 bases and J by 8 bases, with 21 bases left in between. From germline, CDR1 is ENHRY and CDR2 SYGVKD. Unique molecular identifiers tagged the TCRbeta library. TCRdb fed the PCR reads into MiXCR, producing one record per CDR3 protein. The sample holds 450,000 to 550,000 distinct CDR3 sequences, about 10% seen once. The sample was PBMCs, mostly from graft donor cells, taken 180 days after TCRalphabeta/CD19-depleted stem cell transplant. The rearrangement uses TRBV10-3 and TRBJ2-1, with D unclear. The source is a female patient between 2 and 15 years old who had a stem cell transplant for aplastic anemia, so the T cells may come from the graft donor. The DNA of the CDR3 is TGTGCCATCAATGGGCGAGACTCAAATGGGGATGAGCAGTTCTTC. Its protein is CAINGRDSNGDEQFF.